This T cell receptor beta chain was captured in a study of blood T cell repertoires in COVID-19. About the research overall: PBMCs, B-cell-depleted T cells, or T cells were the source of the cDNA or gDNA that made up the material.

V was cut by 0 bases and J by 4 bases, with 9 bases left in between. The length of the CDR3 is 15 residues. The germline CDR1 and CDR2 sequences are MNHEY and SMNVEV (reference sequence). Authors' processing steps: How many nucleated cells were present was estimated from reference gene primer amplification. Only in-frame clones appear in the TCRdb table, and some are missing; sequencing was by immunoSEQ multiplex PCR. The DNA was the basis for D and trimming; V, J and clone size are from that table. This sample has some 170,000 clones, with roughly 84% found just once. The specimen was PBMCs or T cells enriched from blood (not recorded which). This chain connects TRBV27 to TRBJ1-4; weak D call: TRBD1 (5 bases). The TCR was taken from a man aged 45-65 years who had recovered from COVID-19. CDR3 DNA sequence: TGTGCCAGCAGTTTATCACCAGGGAATAATGAAAAACTGTTTTTT. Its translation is CASSLSPGNNEKLFF.